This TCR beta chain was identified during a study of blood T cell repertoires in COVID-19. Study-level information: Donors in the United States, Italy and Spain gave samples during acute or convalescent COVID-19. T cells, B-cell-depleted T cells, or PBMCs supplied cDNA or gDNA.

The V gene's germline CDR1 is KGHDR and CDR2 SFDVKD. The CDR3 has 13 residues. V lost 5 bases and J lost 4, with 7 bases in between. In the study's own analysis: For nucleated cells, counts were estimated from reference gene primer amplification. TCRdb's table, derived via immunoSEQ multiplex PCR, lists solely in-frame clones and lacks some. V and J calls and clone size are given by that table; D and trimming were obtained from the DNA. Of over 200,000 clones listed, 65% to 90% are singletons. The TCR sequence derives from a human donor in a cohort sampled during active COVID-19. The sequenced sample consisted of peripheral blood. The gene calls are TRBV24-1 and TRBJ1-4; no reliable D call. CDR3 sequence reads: CATSAGINEKLFF. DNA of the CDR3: TGTGCCACCAGTGCCGGGATTAATGAAAAACTGTTTTTT.